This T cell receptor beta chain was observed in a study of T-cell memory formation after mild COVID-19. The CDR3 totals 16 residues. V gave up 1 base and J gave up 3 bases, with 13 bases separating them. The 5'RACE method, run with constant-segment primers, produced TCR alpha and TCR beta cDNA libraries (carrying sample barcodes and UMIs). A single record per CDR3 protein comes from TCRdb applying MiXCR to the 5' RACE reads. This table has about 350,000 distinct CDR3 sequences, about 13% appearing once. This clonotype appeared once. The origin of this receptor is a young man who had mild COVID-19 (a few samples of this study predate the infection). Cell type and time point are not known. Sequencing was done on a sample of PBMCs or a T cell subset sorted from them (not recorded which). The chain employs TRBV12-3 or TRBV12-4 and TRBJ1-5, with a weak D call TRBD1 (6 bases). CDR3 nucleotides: TGTGCCAGCAGTTTAGTTGGCCAGGGGAACAATCAGCCCCAGCATTTT. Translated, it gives CASSLVGQGNNQPQHF.